This T cell receptor beta chain was sequenced in a study of cytomegalovirus exposure and HLA in healthy donors. About the study: A prior study identified approximately 120 million unique TCR beta sequences from about 200 million T cells.

The CDR3 spans 16 residues. J lost 2 bases, V lost 5 bases, and 8 bases had no gene match. Germline CDR1 and CDR2: SEHNR and FQNEAQ (reference sequence). Primers for the PCR totalled 60 Vbeta and 13 Jbeta. TCRdb keeps only in-frame clones here, not all; method: immunoSEQ multiplex PCR. Of some 150,000 clones listed, more than 80% are singletons. General observations from the study: Beyond CMV serostatus, there was no information to go on about immune exposure.

A word on this clone: Its specificity is unknown.

Material: PBMCs. This TCR came from a woman in her thirties in good health and CMV-seropositive. The chain has TRBV7-9 and TRBJ1-2; 10 bases align to TRBD1. For the CDR3, the DNA is TGTGCCAGCAGCCGGGCCGGGACAGGGGACAACTATGGCTACACCTTC. Translation: CASSRAGTGDNYGYTF.